Below, 12 T cell receptor beta chains from the same sample are listed, as sequenced in a study of blood T cell repertoires in COVID-19. Assay used: immunoSEQ multiplex PCR; TCRdb lists only in-frame clones, some missing. The sample contains 62,000 or so clones, around 73% of which appear only once. The material sequenced was peripheral blood. These receptors all stem from a man in his sixties with COVID-19, enrolled during active disease.

The chain links TRBV3-1 (or the pseudogene TRBV3-2) to TRBJ2-7, with D possibly being TRBD1 (5 bases). In germline, CDR1 is LGHDT, CDR2 YNNKEL (reference sequence). V was trimmed by 6 bases and J by 4 bases, leaving 13 bases between them. This CDR3 spans 13 amino acids. CDR3 sequence (DNA): TGTGCCAGCAGAAGGGGTACAGCGTACGAGCAGTACTTC. Residues: CASRRGTAYEQYF.

The chain joins TRBV10-2 to TRBJ2-7, with 7 positions matching TRBD1. The CDR3 extends over 11 amino acids. J gave up 6 bases and V 10 bases, and 6 bases lay outside the gene matches. The V gene's germline CDR1 is WSHSY and CDR2 SAAADI. The CDR3 bases are TGCGCCACCTACCAGGGGGTCGAGCAGTACTTC. It yields the protein CATYQGVEQYF.

This clone is a singleton in its sample. This rearrangement joins TRBV4-1 to TRBJ2-1, with 10 bases lining up with TRBD1. Germline assignment: CDR1 MGHRA and CDR2 YSYEKL. The CDR3 sequence is 14 residues long. V shed 7 bases, J shed 1 base, and the junction held 1 base outside the gene matches. DNA of the CDR3: TGCGCCAGCACGGACAGGGGGTCCTACAATGAGCAGTTCTTC. This encodes CASTDRGSYNEQFF.

The chain uses TRBV7-2 and TRBJ1-5, with D perhaps TRBD1 (6 bases). V gave up 3 bases and J gave up 2 bases, with 11 bases separating them. Germline V lookup: CDR1 SGHTA, CDR2 FQGNSA. The CDR3 runs 15 residues. CDR3: CASSLVGGGNQPQHF. Here the CDR3 DNA reads TGTGCCAGCAGCTTGGTAGGGGGAGGCAATCAGCCCCAGCATTTT.

The J gene is TRBJ1-5, the V gene TRBV24-1; D is uncertain. The V end lost 4 bases, the J end lost 9 bases, and 12 bases lay between the germline ends. Germline assignment: CDR1 KGHDR and CDR2 SFDVKD. The CDR3 is 13 residues long. The DNA for the CDR3 is TGTGCCACCAGTGAAAGTGCCAGGCCGCCCCAGCATTTT. It codes for CATSESARPPQHF.

The rearrangement links TRBV7-2 to TRBJ1-5, with D perhaps matching TRBD1 (6 bases). Germline values: CDR1 SGHTA, CDR2 FQGNSA. The V end lost 0 bases, the J end lost 5 bases, and 14 bases lay between the germline ends. The CDR3 sequence is 16 residues long. The CDR3 protein is CASSLAHGSGDQPQHF. The DNA for the CDR3 is TGTGCCAGCAGCTTAGCGCATGGGTCAGGGGATCAGCCCCAGCATTTT.

CDR3 sequence reads: CASSEEGPDTQYF. The CDR3 nucleotides read TGTGCCAGCAGTGAGGAGGGGCCGGATACGCAGTATTTT. J is TRBJ2-3 and V is TRBV25-1; tentative D call: TRBD2 (6 bases). The CDR3 consists of 13 residues. Germline V gives CDR1 MGHDK, CDR2 SYGVNS. Trimming pared 3 bases from V and 6 bases from J, leaving 10 bases between.

Written as DNA, the CDR3 is TGTGCCAGCAGTTTTAAATTCACTGATACGCAGTATTTT. It specifies CASSFKFTDTQYF. J is TRBJ2-3 and V is TRBV28, with D unclear. V shed 3 bases and J shed 6 bases, with 10 bases lying between them. This CDR3 has 13 amino acids. Germline assignment: CDR1 MDHEN and CDR2 SYDVKM.

A few counts support this clone. The chain combines TRBV5-1 with TRBJ2-2, with TRBD2 matching over 9 bases. Per germline, CDR1 SGHRS and CDR2 YFSETQ. The CDR3 length is 13 residues. Losses at the gene ends were 7 bases for V and 7 bases for J; bases not matched to a gene: 5. DNA for the CDR3: TGCGCCAGCTTAGCGGGAGTGAGCGGGGAGCTGTTTTTT. Protein: CASLAGVSGELFF.

The genes are TRBV13 and TRBJ2-7; 8 bases agree with TRBD1. Germline CDR1 PRHDT, CDR2 FYEKMQ (reference sequence). The CDR3 consists of 13 residues. V was pared by 9 bases and J by 5 bases, with 9 bases of the junction left unmatched. The CDR3 bases are TGTGCCAGTGAACAGGGGGAATCCCACGAGCAGTACTTC. It specifies CASEQGESHEQYF.

As DNA, the CDR3 is TGTGCCAGCAGCGTACACGGGGGGCCCTACGAGCAGTACTTC. Protein sequence: CASSVHGGPYEQYF. J is TRBJ2-7 and V is TRBV9; a weak D match, TRBD2 (7 bases). This CDR3 is built from 14 residues. CDR1 and CDR2 (germline): SGDLS, YYNGEE. V lost 1 base and J 2 bases, leaving 10 bases between the germline ends.

CDR3 loop: CASSLSGQGSYNSPLHF. CDR3 coding DNA: TGTGCCAGCAGCCTTTCGGGACAGGGTTCCTATAATTCACCCCTCCACTTT. The chain combines TRBV3-1 (or the pseudogene TRBV3-2) with TRBJ1-6; 9 bases are a match to TRBD1. The CDR3 extends over 17 amino acids. Germline CDR1 LGHDT, CDR2 YNNKEL (reference sequence). V trimming: 4 bases; J trimming: 1 base; junction bases outside the gene matches: 5.